This T cell receptor (beta chain) was found in a study of a mutant IDH1 vaccine in newly diagnosed glioma. The time point was: week 11, during vaccination. The vaccine gave 300 ug of a 20-mer mutant IDH1 peptide subcutaneously per dose. V gave up 1 base and J gave up 5 bases, with 20 bases separating them. The CDR3 is made up of 17 amino acids. Looked up from germline, CDR1 is LGHNA and CDR2 is YNFKEQ. Data came from immunoSEQ multiplex PCR; TCRdb stores just in-frame clones and leaves some out. The sample includes around 120,000 clones, around 80% of them seen just once. On this clone: Its target is unknown.

This specimen consisted of PBMCs, obtained from a glioma patient whose treatment included an IDH1 peptide vaccine. The genes are TRBV4-2 and TRBJ1-2; weak D call: TRBD1 (6 bases). The clonotype was recovered from a man aged 35-49 years with glioma. This CDR3 reads CASSQGRPVEGGYGYTF. CDR3 DNA: TGTGCCAGCAGCCAAGGCAGGCCCGTCGAGGGGGGGTATGGCTACACCTTC.